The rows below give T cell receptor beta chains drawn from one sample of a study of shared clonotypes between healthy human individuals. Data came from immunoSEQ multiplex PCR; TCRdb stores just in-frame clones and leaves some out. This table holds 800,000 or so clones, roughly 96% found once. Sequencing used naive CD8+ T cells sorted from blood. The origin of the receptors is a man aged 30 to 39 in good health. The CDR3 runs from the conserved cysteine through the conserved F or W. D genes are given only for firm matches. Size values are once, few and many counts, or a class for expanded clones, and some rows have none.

TGTGCCAGCTCACCACGGGCGCAGGGTATCGACAATGAGCAGTTCTTC	CASSPRAQGIDNEQFF	NA	TRBJ2-1	NA	TRBV18
TGTGCCAGCAGTTACGGGACAGGGAACGAGCAGTACTTC	CASSYGTGNEQYF	NA	TRBJ2-7	TRBD1	TRBV6-5
TGTGCCAGCAGCTTCGGGACAGGCGACTCCCCTGCGCATTTT	CASSFGTGDSPAHF	NA	TRBJ1-5	TRBD1	TRBV6-5
TGTGCCAGCAGGGGCCCCGATGGGCGGGAGATATCAGATACGCAGTATTTT	CASRGPDGREISDTQYF	NA	TRBJ2-3	TRBD2	TRBV2
TGTGCCAGCAGCTTAGACGGGTCTGAAGCTTTCTTT	CASSLDGSEAFF	NA	TRBJ1-1	NA	TRBV11-3
TGTGCCAGCAGCGACCGGGACAGGGACTACGAGCAGTACTTC	CASSDRDRDYEQYF	once	TRBJ2-7	TRBD1	TRBV9
TGTGCCAGCAGCCCCCGATGGAATGAAAAACTGTTTTTT	CASSPRWNEKLFF	once	TRBJ1-4	NA	TRBV14
TGCGCCAGCATGGGGGCTATAGGTGAAAAACTGTTTTTT	CASMGAIGEKLFF	NA	TRBJ1-4	NA	TRBV10-2
TGTGCCAGCAGCCAGACGGGCACCTACGAGCAGTACTTC	CASSQTGTYEQYF	NA	TRBJ2-7	NA	TRBV5-4
TGTGCCAGCAGCGTTAGAGCAGGTGGCATGAACACTGAAGCTTTCTTT	CASSVRAGGMNTEAFF	once	TRBJ1-1	NA	TRBV27
TGTGCCAGCAGCGGATCGGGACTACAAAACTCCTACGAGCAGTACTTC	CASSGSGLQNSYEQYF	NA	TRBJ2-7	NA	TRBV21-1
TGTGCCAGCAGCGACACGGACAGGACCTTAGCCAAAAACATTCAGTACTTC	CASSDTDRTLAKNIQYF	NA	TRBJ2-4	TRBD1	TRBV7-9
TGCGCCAGCAGCTTGGTGTCGGGCACAGATACGCAGTATTTT	CASSLVSGTDTQYF	NA	TRBJ2-3	NA	TRBV5-1
TGTGCCAGTAGTGAGGGACTCACGTACCAAGAGACCCAGTACTTC	CASSEGLTYQETQYF	NA	TRBJ2-5	NA	TRBV19
TGTGCCAGCAGCCGGACGTATGAGCAGTTCTTC	CASSRTYEQFF	NA	TRBJ2-1	NA	TRBV5-6